Listed below are T cell receptor beta chains from one sample, sequenced in a study of CXCR3-negative and CXCR3-positive naive CD8 T cells. TCRdb re-called the 5' RACE reads and catalogs CDR3 proteins one per entry, DNA excluded. Listed are around 63,000 distinct CDR3 sequences; around 5% falls within the top ten. The sample consisted of naive CXCR3+ CD8+ T cells from blood. Receptor source: a human donor in good health. Some clones in this sample may be carry-over from other donors' samples. The CDR3 runs from the conserved cysteine through the conserved F or W. Size is omitted from some rows. Given values are once, few, many or a class for expanded clones.

V gene: TRBV5-5
clone size: .
J gene: TRBJ2-3
CDR3 protein: CASLAPDRATDTQYF

V gene: TRBV28
clone size: .
J gene: TRBJ2-3
CDR3 protein: CASSGGITDTQYF

V gene: TRBV9
clone size: .
J gene: TRBJ2-6
CDR3 protein: CASSGGGSGANVLTF

V gene: TRBV7-9
clone size: .
J gene: TRBJ2-7
CDR3 protein: CASSMGYEQYF

V gene: TRBV6-2/TRBV6-3
clone size: .
J gene: TRBJ2-1
CDR3 protein: CASSIRLAGRLSEQFF

V gene: TRBV28
clone size: .
J gene: TRBJ1-2
CDR3 protein: CASSIGTGVLDGYTF

V gene: TRBV20-1
clone size: .
J gene: TRBJ2-5
CDR3 protein: CSARGLEGRETQYF

V gene: TRBV14
clone size: .
J gene: TRBJ2-1
CDR3 protein: CASSQDFTRGYNEQFF

V gene: TRBV7-6
clone size: .
J gene: TRBJ2-7
CDR3 protein: CASSLVAGPEQYF

V gene: TRBV20-1
clone size: .
J gene: TRBJ1-2
CDR3 protein: CSARPPSNYGYTF

V gene: TRBV20-1
clone size: .
J gene: TRBJ2-7
CDR3 protein: CSANGNNYEQYF

V gene: TRBV7-9
clone size: .
J gene: TRBJ2-1
CDR3 protein: CASSLIKGSSYNEQFF

V gene: TRBV7-6
clone size: .
J gene: TRBJ2-6
CDR3 protein: CASSLAVGASGANVLTF

V gene: TRBV7-9
clone size: .
J gene: TRBJ1-2
CDR3 protein: CASSFQDWAGYGYTF

V gene: TRBV7-2
clone size: .
J gene: TRBJ2-2
CDR3 protein: CASSLPTSGDTSGELFF

V gene: TRBV5-1
clone size: .
J gene: TRBJ2-5
CDR3 protein: CASSFDGRQETQYF

V gene: TRBV5-1
clone size: .
J gene: TRBJ2-1
CDR3 protein: CASSLAERGGSYNEQFF

V gene: TRBV9
clone size: .
J gene: TRBJ1-6
CDR3 protein: CASSGKDLRLNSPLHF

V gene: TRBV5-1
clone size: .
J gene: TRBJ1-5
CDR3 protein: CASSPLSGLNQPQHF

V gene: TRBV5-4
clone size: .
J gene: TRBJ2-7
CDR3 protein: CASSTDLGYEQYF

V gene: TRBV27
clone size: .
J gene: TRBJ1-5
CDR3 protein: CASSLGTPNQPQHF

V gene: TRBV5-1
clone size: .
J gene: TRBJ2-7
CDR3 protein: CASSLANEQYF

V gene: TRBV3-1
clone size: .
J gene: TRBJ2-5
CDR3 protein: CASSPGETYQETQYF

V gene: TRBV15
clone size: .
J gene: TRBJ2-6
CDR3 protein: CATSRERSGANVLTF

V gene: TRBV29-1
clone size: .
J gene: TRBJ2-5
CDR3 protein: CSVEEGGMETQYF

V gene: TRBV19
clone size: .
J gene: TRBJ2-7
CDR3 protein: CASSTGTRYEQYF

V gene: TRBV29-1
clone size: .
J gene: TRBJ2-2
CDR3 protein: CSVGGDLNTGELFF

V gene: TRBV29-1
clone size: .
J gene: TRBJ2-1
CDR3 protein: CSVEGTPLGEKFF

V gene: TRBV5-1
clone size: .
J gene: TRBJ1-2
CDR3 protein: CASSLESVNYGYTF

V gene: TRBV29-1
clone size: .
J gene: TRBJ1-1
CDR3 protein: CSVWWENTEAFF

V gene: TRBV4-1
clone size: .
J gene: TRBJ2-1
CDR3 protein: CASSQTSSGLNEQFF

V gene: TRBV30
clone size: .
J gene: TRBJ1-1
CDR3 protein: CAWAPGGDTEAFF

V gene: TRBV6-5
clone size: .
J gene: TRBJ2-7
CDR3 protein: CASSLEGRSYEQYF

V gene: TRBV29-1
clone size: .
J gene: TRBJ2-3
CDR3 protein: CSAPGGHTQYF

V gene: TRBV6-2/TRBV6-3
clone size: .
J gene: TRBJ1-1
CDR3 protein: CASSSMNTEAFF

V gene: TRBV29-1
clone size: .
J gene: TRBJ2-7
CDR3 protein: CSVEDAEVEQYF

V gene: TRBV2
clone size: medium-sized
J gene: TRBJ1-1
CDR3 protein: CASSWPPMNTEAFF

V gene: TRBV7-9
clone size: .
J gene: TRBJ2-7
CDR3 protein: CASSFSDGLQTYEQYF

V gene: TRBV9
clone size: .
J gene: TRBJ2-7
CDR3 protein: CASSVESGSGYSYEQYF

V gene: TRBV24-1
clone size: .
J gene: TRBJ1-2
CDR3 protein: CATSEADRGNGYTF

V gene: TRBV5-6
clone size: .
J gene: TRBJ1-1
CDR3 protein: CASSPIDDTEAFF

V gene: TRBV6-2/TRBV6-3
clone size: .
J gene: TRBJ2-7
CDR3 protein: CASSEMGWSYEQYF

V gene: TRBV29-1
clone size: .
J gene: TRBJ2-2
CDR3 protein: CSVETGYTGELFF

V gene: TRBV7-2
clone size: .
J gene: TRBJ2-1
CDR3 protein: CASSSLTSGILSYNEQFF

V gene: TRBV6-5
clone size: .
J gene: TRBJ2-2
CDR3 protein: CASSPIVGGELFF

V gene: TRBV14
clone size: .
J gene: TRBJ2-7
CDR3 protein: CASSQENLLVSFHSYEQYF

V gene: TRBV7-9
clone size: .
J gene: TRBJ2-1
CDR3 protein: CASSLLPRDEQFF

V gene: TRBV7-8
clone size: .
J gene: TRBJ2-3
CDR3 protein: CASSFWGGGFADTQYF

V gene: TRBV27
clone size: .
J gene: TRBJ2-7
CDR3 protein: CASSFGARDSYYF

V gene: TRBV4-1
clone size: .
J gene: TRBJ2-7
CDR3 protein: CASSQGPWGVSSYEQYF

V gene: TRBV5-4
clone size: .
J gene: TRBJ2-7
CDR3 protein: CASSPRGETYEQYF

V gene: TRBV5-1
clone size: .
J gene: TRBJ1-1
CDR3 protein: CASSFSAKNTEAFF

V gene: TRBV28
clone size: .
J gene: TRBJ2-2
CDR3 protein: CASEVTGELFF

V gene: TRBV28
clone size: .
J gene: TRBJ1-1
CDR3 protein: CASSQKIQGFTEAFF

V gene: TRBV29-1
clone size: .
J gene: TRBJ2-3
CDR3 protein: CSAHPDSTDTQYF

V gene: TRBV15
clone size: .
J gene: TRBJ2-1
CDR3 protein: CATSKRTSIANNEQFF